This TCR beta chain came from a study of blood T cell repertoires in COVID-19. The CDR3 runs 13 residues. After removal of 2 bases from V and 6 bases from J, the junction contained 3 bases not matched to a gene. Looked up from germline, CDR1 is MNHEY and CDR2 is SVGAGI. Measured with immunoSEQ multiplex PCR; TCRdb has only the in-frame clones, and not every one. The profile shows around 54,000 clones, more than 75% of them singletons. The clonotype was recovered from a woman between 50 and 59 years old with acute COVID-19. The chain employs TRBV6-5 and TRBJ1-2, with 7 bases aligning to TRBD1. Specimen: PBMCs or T cells enriched from blood (not recorded which). The CDR3 region is CASSYEGGDGYTF. The CDR3 region has the DNA TGTGCCAGCAGTTACGAAGGGGGCGATGGCTACACCTTC.